The rows below give T cell receptor beta chains drawn from one sample of a study of T cells in Graves' hyperthyroidism and ophthalmopathy. TCRdb reprocessed the multiplex PCR reads with MiXCR, giving one entry per CDR3 protein. Of 700,000 or so distinct CDR3 sequences listed, about 16% are singletons. Sequencing used blood. These receptors were taken from a man younger than 35 with Graves' hyperthyroidism. Both conserved end residues are part of each CDR3. The order of the fields is V gene, D gene, clone size, J gene, CDR3 DNA, CDR3 protein. D genes are given only for firm matches. Size is stated for part of the rows, as once, few or many counts, or as a class when the clone is expanded.

V gene: TRBV19
D gene: -
clone size: few
J gene: TRBJ1-1
CDR3 DNA: TGTGCCAGTAGTATAGTCAACGCTTGGACTGAAGCTTTCTTT
CDR3 protein: CASSIVNAWTEAFF

V gene: TRBV6-2/TRBV6-3
D gene: -
clone size: -
J gene: TRBJ1-1
CDR3 DNA: TGTGCCAGCAGCCCCAGCGGGGGTGCGGACACTGAAGCTTTCTTT
CDR3 protein: CASSPSGGADTEAFF

V gene: TRBV20-1
D gene: -
clone size: many
J gene: TRBJ2-7
CDR3 DNA: TGCAGTGCTAGATACGGGACGAGCTCCTACGAGCAGTACTTC
CDR3 protein: CSARYGTSSYEQYF

V gene: TRBV18
D gene: -
clone size: few
J gene: TRBJ2-7
CDR3 DNA: TGTGCCAGCTCCCCAGGAGAGTCCTCCTACGAGCAGTACTTC
CDR3 protein: CASSPGESSYEQYF

V gene: TRBV28
D gene: -
clone size: -
J gene: TRBJ2-3
CDR3 DNA: TGTGCCAGCAACCCCCCGGGAGATACGCAGTATTTT
CDR3 protein: CASNPPGDTQYF

V gene: TRBV7-2
D gene: TRBD2
clone size: many
J gene: TRBJ2-7
CDR3 DNA: TGTGCCAGCAGCTTAGAGGGACTAGCGGGCCCCTACGAGCAGTACTTC
CDR3 protein: CASSLEGLAGPYEQYF

V gene: TRBV19
D gene: -
clone size: -
J gene: TRBJ1-2
CDR3 DNA: TGTGCCAGTTCCTCCCGACAGTACTATGGCTACACCTTC
CDR3 protein: CASSSRQYYGYTF

V gene: TRBV6-4
D gene: -
clone size: -
J gene: TRBJ2-2
CDR3 DNA: TGTGCCAGCAGTGGCCCGCGGGGGGAGCTGTTTTTT
CDR3 protein: CASSGPRGELFF

V gene: TRBV28
D gene: -
clone size: many
J gene: TRBJ2-3
CDR3 DNA: TGTGCCAGTGTGCCTCCTGGCACAGATACGCAGTATTTT
CDR3 protein: CASVPPGTDTQYF

V gene: TRBV28
D gene: TRBD2
clone size: many
J gene: TRBJ2-7
CDR3 DNA: TGTGCCATATCCGGGGGGACGTACGAGCAGTACTTC
CDR3 protein: CAISGGTYEQYF

V gene: TRBV5-1
D gene: -
clone size: many
J gene: TRBJ2-1
CDR3 DNA: TGCGCCAGCAGCTTTGGTGCGGGCGCCACCTACAATGAGCAGTTCTTC
CDR3 protein: CASSFGAGATYNEQFF

V gene: TRBV28
D gene: TRBD1
clone size: many
J gene: TRBJ2-7
CDR3 DNA: TGTGCCAGCACAAGACAGGGACCCTACGAGCAGTACTTC
CDR3 protein: CASTRQGPYEQYF

V gene: TRBV7-2
D gene: TRBD2
clone size: many
J gene: TRBJ2-3
CDR3 DNA: TGTGCCAGCAGCCGGACTAGCGGAAGTTGGGAGGCAGATACGCAGTATTTT
CDR3 protein: CASSRTSGSWEADTQYF

V gene: TRBV28
D gene: TRBD1
clone size: -
J gene: TRBJ2-2
CDR3 DNA: TGTGCCAGCAGTACCCGGGACAGGGTCACCGGGGAGCTGTTTTTT
CDR3 protein: CASSTRDRVTGELFF

V gene: TRBV28
D gene: -
clone size: many
J gene: TRBJ2-7
CDR3 DNA: TGTGCCAGCAGTTTACACGAATTAAACGAGCAGTACTTC
CDR3 protein: CASSLHELNEQYF

V gene: TRBV12-3/TRBV12-4
D gene: -
clone size: -
J gene: TRBJ1-1
CDR3 DNA: TGTGCCAGCAGTTCTCTCGGGGGGGTGACTGAAGCTTTCTTT
CDR3 protein: CASSSLGGVTEAFF

V gene: TRBV12-3/TRBV12-4
D gene: TRBD1
clone size: many
J gene: TRBJ1-3
CDR3 DNA: TGTGCCAGCAGTTTACAGGGGGGGTCTGGAAACACCATATATTTT
CDR3 protein: CASSLQGGSGNTIYF

V gene: TRBV12-3/TRBV12-4
D gene: TRBD2
clone size: -
J gene: TRBJ2-1
CDR3 DNA: TGTGCCAGCAGAACTAGCGGGAGACCGATCTACAATGAGCAGTTCTTC
CDR3 protein: CASRTSGRPIYNEQFF

V gene: TRBV6-2/TRBV6-3
D gene: -
clone size: many
J gene: TRBJ2-1
CDR3 DNA: TGTGCCAGCAGTTACGAATTGGTCGCCTACAATGAGCAGTTCTTC
CDR3 protein: CASSYELVAYNEQFF

V gene: TRBV11-2
D gene: TRBD1
clone size: -
J gene: TRBJ2-7
CDR3 DNA: TGTGCCAGCAGCCCGGACAGGGGGGCTGAGCAGTACTTC
CDR3 protein: CASSPDRGAEQYF

V gene: TRBV11-2
D gene: -
clone size: many
J gene: TRBJ2-3
CDR3 DNA: TGTGCCAGCGGACCCGACCCGCTCCGTAGGTCCACAGATACGCAGTATTTT
CDR3 protein: CASGPDPLRRSTDTQYF

V gene: TRBV4-2
D gene: -
clone size: -
J gene: TRBJ2-1
CDR3 DNA: TGTGCCAGCAGCCAAGAGGAGCGGAGCTCCTACAATGAGCAGTTCTTC
CDR3 protein: CASSQEERSSYNEQFF

V gene: TRBV11-2
D gene: -
clone size: few
J gene: TRBJ2-7
CDR3 DNA: TGTGCCAGCAGCTTAGCCTGGGGACGGTCAAGCTCCTACGAGCAGTACTTC
CDR3 protein: CASSLAWGRSSSYEQYF

V gene: TRBV18
D gene: -
clone size: -
J gene: TRBJ1-2
CDR3 DNA: TGTGCCAGCTCCGAAGGGAGCAGGGGAGACTATGGCTACACCTTC
CDR3 protein: CASSEGSRGDYGYTF

V gene: TRBV3-1
D gene: -
clone size: few
J gene: TRBJ1-2
CDR3 DNA: TGTGCCAGCAGCCAGGCTCCGGCTAACTATGGCTACACCTTC
CDR3 protein: CASSQAPANYGYTF

V gene: TRBV5-5
D gene: -
clone size: -
J gene: TRBJ2-3
CDR3 DNA: TGTGCCAGCAGCCTCTCCGGGCCCCATACGCAGTATTTT
CDR3 protein: CASSLSGPHTQYF

V gene: TRBV6-1
D gene: TRBD2
clone size: few
J gene: TRBJ2-1
CDR3 DNA: TGTGCCAGCATCCTACGGGGAGGGTTCGATGAGCAGTTCTTC
CDR3 protein: CASILRGGFDEQFF

V gene: TRBV28
D gene: -
clone size: many
J gene: TRBJ2-5
CDR3 DNA: TGTGCCAGCAGTTTAAACCCAATGGAGGGGACGGTGTTGACCCAGTACTTC
CDR3 protein: CASSLNPMEGTVLTQYF